This entry lists 18 T cell receptor beta chains sequenced from one sample in a study of neoadjuvant anti-PD-1 for oral cavity cancer. Clones were read by immunoSEQ multiplex PCR, and TCRdb kept only the in-frame ones, dropping some. The data show 55,000 to 80,000 clones, 65% to 85% seen once. Source: PBMCs, taken before nivolumab (anti-PD-1) treatment. These TCRs come from a person aged 40 to 85 with oral cavity squamous cell carcinoma.

The V gene is TRBV2, the J gene TRBJ1-6, with a possible D match to TRBD1 (5 bases). Germline-derived CDR1 and CDR2 are SNHLY and FYNNEI. The ends were cut back, 8 bases at V and 9 bases at J, with 11 bases in the middle. The CDR3 extends over 12 amino acids. CDR3 coding DNA: TGTGCCAGCCGATTCAGGGTTTCACCCCTCCACTTT. This encodes CASRFRVSPLHF.

The chain has TRBV12-2 and TRBJ1-5; TRBD1 is taken as the D call from the table, unchecked against the DNA. TRBV12-2 is described as a pseudogene. The CDR3 is 12 residues long. In DNA, the CDR3 is TGTGCAAGTCGCGTGCAGAATCAGCCCCAGCATTTT. Residues: CASRVQNQPQHF.

In nucleotides, the CDR3 is TGCAGCGGTCGACAGGACTTAAGGGACACTGAAGCTTTCTTT. Translation: CSGRQDLRDTEAFF. The chain combines TRBV29-1 with TRBJ1-1; tentative D call: TRBD1 (6 bases). The CDR3 has 14 residues. The V end lost 7 bases, the J end lost 3 bases, and 18 bases lay between the germline ends. CDR1 SQVTM and CDR2 ANQGSEA come from the germline V gene.

The chain uses TRBV7-8 and TRBJ1-2; D call uncertain. The germline V gene encodes CDR1 SGHVS and CDR2 FQNEAQ. The CDR3 has 11 amino acids. V lost 2 bases and J lost 8, with 6 bases in between. The CDR3 spells CASSLHGGYTF. CDR3 in DNA: TGTGCCAGCAGCTTACACGGGGGCTACACCTTC. The full variable domain, rest sourced from reference TRBV7-8 and TRBJ1-2, is GAGVSQSPRYKVAKRGQDVALRCDPISGHVSLFWYQQALGQGPEFLTYFQNEAQLDKSGLPSDRFFAERPEGSVSTLKIQRTQQEDSAVYLCASSLHGGYTFGSGTRLTVV.

The chain links TRBV5-1 to TRBJ2-3, with 10 nucleotides matching TRBD1. V was clipped by 2 bases and J by 4 bases; unmatched bases: 1. In germline, CDR1 is SGHRS, CDR2 YFSETQ. The CDR3 extends over 14 amino acids. CDR3 in amino acids: CASSLGQGADTQYF. CDR3 DNA sequence: TGCGCCAGCAGCTTAGGACAGGGGGCAGATACGCAGTATTTT.

Comments on this clone: The germline gene is not matched at one end of the junction; a read error may be the cause. V gene TRBV28 combines with J gene TRBJ1-2; 7 positions agree with TRBD1. Germline V gene data show CDR1 as MDHEN and CDR2 as SYDVKM. There are 11 residues in the CDR3. For the CDR3, the DNA is TGTGCCAGCATGACGGCCCAGGGGGGATTCTTC. Translating gives CASMTAQGGFF.

The V and J genes are TRBV19 and TRBJ1-2, with D unresolved. Per the germline V gene, CDR1 is LNHDA and CDR2 is SQIVND (reference sequence). Trimming left V 3 bases short and J 2 bases short, with 16 bases between. The CDR3 is 16 residues long. CDR3 DNA sequence: TGTGCCAGTAGTATCGTGGTTGGGCAATTGAACTATGGCTACACCTTC. Translated, it gives CASSIVVGQLNYGYTF.

The chain joins TRBV7-2 to TRBJ2-1, with D unclear. Trimming removed 4 bases from V and 15 bases from J, with 19 bases in between. The CDR3 consists of 13 residues. Germline V gene lookup returns CDR1 SGHTA and CDR2 FQGNSA. The CDR3 protein is CASSSGSQRKRFF. The CDR3, as DNA: TGTGCCAGCAGCTCCGGCTCCCAGAGAAAACGGTTCTTC.

The CDR3 here is CASSLVVGETQYF. Written as DNA, the CDR3 is TGTGCCAGCAGCTTAGTGGTAGGGGAGACCCAGTACTTC. The V call is TRBV7-6, the J call TRBJ2-5; D ambiguous. The CDR3 has 13 amino acids. Trimming removed 1 base from V and 5 bases from J, with 8 bases in between. From germline, CDR1 is SGHVS and CDR2 FNYEAQ.

There are a few counts of this clone. The V and J genes are TRBV20-1 and TRBJ1-1; no clear D. Per germline, CDR1 DFQATT and CDR2 SNEGSKA (reference sequence). The length of the CDR3 is 11 residues. V dropped 6 bases and J dropped 0 bases, with 5 bases sitting between them. CDR3 sequence reads: CSAHLNTEAFF. CDR3 in DNA: TGCAGTGCCCACCTGAACACTGAAGCTTTCTTT.

This clone has a single count. This chain joins TRBV5-4 and TRBJ1-2; D is unclear. V was trimmed by 5 bases and J by 7 bases, leaving 18 bases between them. The germline V gene has CDR1 SGHNT and CDR2 YYREEE (reference sequence). This CDR3 has 14 amino acids. The CDR3 here is CASSPNIQISGYTF. The CDR3 region has the DNA TGTGCCAGCAGTCCAAACATACAAATCAGTGGCTACACCTTC.

V is TRBV4-2 and J is TRBJ2-4; 11 positions match TRBD2. The ends lost 2 bases at V and 0 bases at J; junction bases unmatched: 12. Looked up from germline, CDR1 is LGHNA and CDR2 is YNFKEQ. The CDR3 spans 20 residues. The DNA for the CDR3 is TGTGCCAGCAGCCAACCCGAGACTAGCGGGATGACCTTAGCCAAAAACATTCAGTACTTC. This gives the protein CASSQPETSGMTLAKNIQYF.

The chain is built from TRBV2 and TRBJ2-7; 13 nucleotides line up with TRBD2. V was pared by 8 bases and J by 4 bases, with 2 bases of the junction left unmatched. CDR1 SNHLY and CDR2 FYNNEI come from the germline V gene. This CDR3 comprises 13 residues. CDR3 sequence reads: CASGLAGVYEQYF. For the CDR3, the DNA is TGTGCCAGCGGACTAGCGGGAGTATACGAGCAGTACTTC.

V usage is TRBV7-9 and J usage is TRBJ2-3; 7 bases match TRBD2. The germline gives CDR1 SEHNR, CDR2 FQNEAQ (reference sequence). Trimming cost V 3 bases and J 3 bases; bases outside gene matches: 9. The CDR3 has 16 residues. Written as DNA, the CDR3 is TGTGCCAGCAGCTTTGATTTCGCGGGAGCGACAGATACGCAGTATTTT. This translates into CASSFDFAGATDTQYF.

The chain carries TRBV18 and TRBJ2-7; no firm D call. The CDR3 is 11 amino acids. Trimming left V 2 bases short and J 6 bases short, with 5 bases between. From germline, CDR1 is KGHSH and CDR2 LQKENI. CDR3 nucleotides: TGTGCCAGCTCACCAGAAATCGAGCAGTACTTC. Encoded protein: CASSPEIEQYF.

The chain combines TRBV5-1 with TRBJ2-2; a weak D match, TRBD1 (6 bases). Germline CDR1 and CDR2: SGHRS and YFSETQ. The CDR3 has 15 amino acids. V gave up 3 bases and J gave up 2 bases, with 11 bases separating them. The CDR3 nucleotides read TGCGCCAGCAGCTCCCAGGGGAGTAACACCGGGGAGCTGTTTTTT. Its protein is CASSSQGSNTGELFF. Full variable domain (missing parts from reference TRBV5-1 and TRBJ2-2): KAGVTQTPRYLIKTRGQQVTLSCSPISGHRSVSWYQQTPGQGLQFLFEYFSETQRNKGNFPGRFSGRQFSNSRSEMNVSTLELGDSALYLCASSSQGSNTGELFFGEGSRLTVL.

The chain couples TRBV5-4 to TRBJ2-7, with no clear D. The CDR3 spans 13 residues. Trimming left V 7 bases short and J 1 base short, with 12 bases between. Germline CDR1 and CDR2: SGHNT and YYREEE (reference sequence). The CDR3 loop is CASLKSGSYEQYF. CDR3 coding DNA: TGTGCCAGCCTTAAGAGTGGGTCCTACGAGCAGTACTTC. Looking up the rest from reference TRBV5-4 and TRBJ2-7 gives the full variable domain: ETGVTQSPTHLIKTRGQQVTLRCSSQSGHNTVSWYQQALGQGPQFIFQYYREEENGRGNFPPRFSGLQFPNYSSELNVNALELDDSALYLCASLKSGSYEQYFGPGTRLTVT.

The rearrangement uses TRBV28 and TRBJ1-1, with no clear D. The CDR3 contains 15 residues. V was clipped by 3 bases and J by 4 bases, with 15 bases between them. Germline V gene lookup returns CDR1 MDHEN and CDR2 SYDVKM. CDR3 sequence (DNA): TGTGCCAGCAGTTTCGATTCTGGCCCGTCCACTGAAGCTTTCTTT. It is translated as CASSFDSGPSTEAFF.